This T cell receptor beta chain stems from a study of T cells expressing NK-cell markers. Study-wide points: Whether expanded NKG2C+ T cell clones were HCMV specific stayed uncertain. The CD3+CD56-NKG2C+ fraction of several donors was likewise dominated by these clonotypes.

Making the TCR beta cDNA relied on 5'RACE template switching with UMIs. Reprocessing the 5' RACE reads, TCRdb reports a single entry for every CDR3 protein and omits DNA. The sample table includes about 440,000 distinct CDR3 sequences. This CDR3 is 14 amino acids long. Germline lookup yields CDR1 SGHDT and CDR2 YYEEEE. For this clonotype: Its antigen is unidentified.

Sequencing was done on a sample of blood T cells: a sorted CD56 or NKG2C T cell subset, CD4+ or CD8+ T cells, or bulk PBMC T cells (not recorded which). This TCR came from a woman between 18 and 70 years old in good health. The V gene is TRBV5-6, the J gene TRBJ2-5. CDR3 protein: CASSLEVQVETQYF.